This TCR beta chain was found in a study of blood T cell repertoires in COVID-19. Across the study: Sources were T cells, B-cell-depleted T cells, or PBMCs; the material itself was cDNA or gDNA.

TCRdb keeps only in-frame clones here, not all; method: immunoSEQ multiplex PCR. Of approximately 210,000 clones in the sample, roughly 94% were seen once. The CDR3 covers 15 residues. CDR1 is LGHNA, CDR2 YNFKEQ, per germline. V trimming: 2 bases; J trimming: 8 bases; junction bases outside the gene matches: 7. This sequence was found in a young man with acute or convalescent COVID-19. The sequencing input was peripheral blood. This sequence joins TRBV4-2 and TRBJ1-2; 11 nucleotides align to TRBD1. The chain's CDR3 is CASSQLGQGALGYTF. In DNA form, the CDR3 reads TGTGCCAGCAGCCAACTCGGACAGGGGGCGCTCGGCTACACCTTC.